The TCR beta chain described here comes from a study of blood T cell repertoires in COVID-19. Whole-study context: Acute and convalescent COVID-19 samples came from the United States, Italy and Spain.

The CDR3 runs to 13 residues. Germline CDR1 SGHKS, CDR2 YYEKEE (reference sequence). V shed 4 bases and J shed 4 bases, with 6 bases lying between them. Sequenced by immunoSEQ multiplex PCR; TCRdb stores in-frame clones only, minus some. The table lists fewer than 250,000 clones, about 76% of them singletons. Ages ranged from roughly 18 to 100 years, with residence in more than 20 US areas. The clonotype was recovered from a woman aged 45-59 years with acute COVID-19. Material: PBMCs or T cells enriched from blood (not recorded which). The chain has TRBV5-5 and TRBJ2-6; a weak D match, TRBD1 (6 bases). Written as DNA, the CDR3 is TGTGCCAGCAGCCAGGGGGGGGCCAACGTCCTGACTTTC. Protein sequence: CASSQGGANVLTF. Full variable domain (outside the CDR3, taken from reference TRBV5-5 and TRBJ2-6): DAGVTQSPTHLIKTRGQQVTLRCSPISGHKSVSWYQQVLGQGPQFIFQYYEKEERGRGNFPDRFSARQFPNYSSELNVNALLLGDSALYLCASSQGGANVLTFGAGSRLTVL.